Each of the 4 T cell receptor beta chains below was sequenced from the same sample in a study of sequential checkpoint blockade in melanoma. Some clones are missing from TCRdb's copy, which holds only in-frame ones; the method was immunoSEQ multiplex PCR. The table has about 9,600 clones, 24% seen once. Treatment here: randomized to nivolumab then ipilimumab (arm A) or the reverse (arm B). Sequenced here: tumor tissue (inferred from file names), sampled from a patient given nivolumab and ipilimumab in sequence. Source of these receptors: a human donor with melanoma.

This clone appeared many times. The V call is TRBV11-3, the J call TRBJ1-2; possible D gene TRBD1, 6 bases. Germline CDR1 is SGHNT and CDR2 is YENEEA. V was cut by 3 bases and J by 8 bases, with 16 bases left in between. This CDR3 spans 14 amino acids. The CDR3 bases are TGTGCCAGCAGCTTGGGAACAGGGATGCGGGGCTACACCTTC. It translates to CASSLGTGMRGYTF. Full variable domain (remainder filled in from reference TRBV11-3 and TRBJ1-2): EAGVVQSPRYKIIEKKQPVAFWCNPISGHNTLYWYLQNLGQGPELLIRYENEEAVDDSQLPKDRFSAERLKGVDSTLKIQPAELGDSAVYLCASSLGTGMRGYTFGSGTRLTVV.

The chain carries TRBV25-1 and TRBJ1-1; 8 bases match TRBD1. With 3 bases clipped from V and 6 bases from J, the junction kept 9 bases outside the gene matches. This CDR3 spans 15 amino acids. Germline assignment: CDR1 MGHDK and CDR2 SYGVNS. The CDR3 reads CASSDRGQTVAEAFF. CDR3 in DNA: TGTGCCAGCAGTGACAGGGGGCAGACGGTCGCTGAAGCTTTCTTT.

This clone turned up a few times. The rearrangement links TRBV15 to TRBJ2-1, with 15 bases that match TRBD2. CDR1 LNHNV and CDR2 YYDKDF come from the germline V gene (reference sequence). The CDR3 loop spans 17 amino acids. V was clipped by 0 bases and J by 10 bases; unmatched bases: 7. The chain's CDR3 is CATSRDGLAGGMGEQFF. The CDR3 nucleotides read TGTGCCACCAGCAGAGATGGACTAGCGGGAGGGATGGGGGAGCAGTTCTTC.

The chain combines TRBV28 with TRBJ2-7, with 8 bases lining up with TRBD1. The CDR3 has 15 residues. Trimming cost V 4 bases and J 6 bases; bases outside gene matches: 11. Per germline, CDR1 MDHEN and CDR2 SYDVKM. In DNA, the CDR3 is TGTGCCAGCAGTTCAAAGGACAGGGAGCTGGGCGAGCAGTACTTC. It specifies CASSSKDRELGEQYF.